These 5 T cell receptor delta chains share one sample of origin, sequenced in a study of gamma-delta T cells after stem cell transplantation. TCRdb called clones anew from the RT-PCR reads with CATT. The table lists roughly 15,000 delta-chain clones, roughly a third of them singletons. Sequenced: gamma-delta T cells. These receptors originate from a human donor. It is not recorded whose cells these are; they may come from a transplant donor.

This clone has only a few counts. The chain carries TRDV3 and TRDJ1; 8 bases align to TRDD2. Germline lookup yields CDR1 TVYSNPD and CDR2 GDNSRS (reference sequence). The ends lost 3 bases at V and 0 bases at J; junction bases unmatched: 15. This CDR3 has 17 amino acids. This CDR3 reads CALTSYVNPPYTDKLIF. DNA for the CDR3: TGTGCCTTAACTTCCTACGTTAACCCACCCTACACCGATAAACTCATCTTT.

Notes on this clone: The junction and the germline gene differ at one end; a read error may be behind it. The CDR3, as DNA: TGTGCTATTGGGGCCATCGGGTCGGGGACTGGGGGATGTCCCGCTTTGACAGCAAAACTCTTCTTT. Amino acids: CAIGAIGSGTGGCPALTAKLFF. The chain joins TRDV1 to TRDJ2; the match to TRDD3 covers 10 bases. Germline V lookup: CDR1 TSWWSYY, CDR2 QGS. The CDR3 is 22 residues long.

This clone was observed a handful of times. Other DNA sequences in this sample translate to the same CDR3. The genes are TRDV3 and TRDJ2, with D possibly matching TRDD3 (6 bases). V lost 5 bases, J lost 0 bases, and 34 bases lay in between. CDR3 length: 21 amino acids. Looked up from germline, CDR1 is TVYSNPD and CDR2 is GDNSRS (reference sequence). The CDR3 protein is CAPGPSVWGPLGNPLTAQLFF. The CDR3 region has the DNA TGTGCCCCCGGACCCTCGGTTTGGGGACCCCTGGGGAATCCTTTGACAGCACAACTCTTCTTT.

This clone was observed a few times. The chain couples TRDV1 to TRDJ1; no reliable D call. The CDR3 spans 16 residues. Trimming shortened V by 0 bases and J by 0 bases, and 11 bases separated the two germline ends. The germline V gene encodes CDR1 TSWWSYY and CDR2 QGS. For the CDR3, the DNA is TGTGCTCTTGGGGAACTTTCCCTGGTTTACACCGATAAACTCATCTTT. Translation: CALGELSLVYTDKLIF.

This CDR3 is CACTFLRIGGDRKLIF. The CDR3 DNA follows: TGTGCCTGTACCTTCCTCCGAATTGGTGGGGACCGTAAACTCATCTTT. The rearrangement joins TRDV3 to TRDJ1, with 7 bases that match TRDD2. Germline trimming cut 4 bases from V and 7 bases from J; bases unmatched to any gene: 21. Germline CDR1 is TVYSNPD and CDR2 is GDNSRS (reference sequence). The CDR3 consists of 16 residues.